This TCR beta chain was recovered during a study of CD8+ T cells in alopecia areata. Details on this clone: Its matching antigen is unknown.

The CDR3 totals 15 residues. V shed 2 bases and J shed 4 bases, with 9 bases lying between them. In germline, CDR1 is ENHRY, CDR2 SYGVKD. Study outcomes and limitations: Against the mouse data, patients shared TCRs less clearly, possibly for HLA reasons. Among the cells sequenced in scalp samples are also the resident alphabeta T cells of normal skin.

RNA was isolated and reverse transcribed to cDNA, the sequencing template. Measured with immunoSEQ multiplex PCR; TCRdb has only the in-frame clones, and not every one. The sample records roughly 120,000 clones, 55% to 65% being singletons. The sequencing sample was made of CD4+ T cells sorted from blood. The chain combines TRBV10-3 with TRBJ1-6; a possible D gene is TRBD1 (6 bases). This sequence originates from a human donor in good health. The CDR3 protein is CAISEVTGYNSPLHF. CDR3 nucleotides: TGTGCCATCAGTGAGGTGACAGGTTATAATTCACCCCTCCACTTT.